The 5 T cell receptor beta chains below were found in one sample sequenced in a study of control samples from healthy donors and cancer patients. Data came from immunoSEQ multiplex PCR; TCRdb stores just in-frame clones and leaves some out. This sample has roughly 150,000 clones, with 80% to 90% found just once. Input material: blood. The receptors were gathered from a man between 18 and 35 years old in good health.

Here the CDR3 reads CASSRQPYEQYF. The CDR3 DNA reads TGTGCCAGCAGTCGACAGCCCTACGAGCAGTACTTC. V is TRBV6-2 or TRBV6-3 and J is TRBJ2-7, with a tentative D call TRBD1 (5 bases). CDR3 length: 12 residues. V lost 5 bases and J lost 2, with 7 bases in between. Germline CDR1 MNHEY, CDR2 SVGEGT.

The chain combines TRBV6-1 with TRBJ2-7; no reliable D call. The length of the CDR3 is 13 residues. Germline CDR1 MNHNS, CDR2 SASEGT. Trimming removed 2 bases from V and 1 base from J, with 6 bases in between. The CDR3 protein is CASSESTSYEQYF. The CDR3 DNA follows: TGTGCCAGCAGTGAAAGCACTTCCTACGAGCAGTACTTC.

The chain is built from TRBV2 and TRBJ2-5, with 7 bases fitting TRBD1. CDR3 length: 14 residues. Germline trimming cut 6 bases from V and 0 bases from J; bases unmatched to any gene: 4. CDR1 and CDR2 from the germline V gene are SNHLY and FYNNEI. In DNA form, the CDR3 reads TGTGCCAGCAGAACGGACAGGTACCAAGAGACCCAGTACTTC. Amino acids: CASRTDRYQETQYF.

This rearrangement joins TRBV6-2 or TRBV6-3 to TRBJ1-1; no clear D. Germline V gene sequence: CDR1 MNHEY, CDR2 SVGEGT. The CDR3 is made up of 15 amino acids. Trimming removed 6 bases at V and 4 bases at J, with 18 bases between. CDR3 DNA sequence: TGTGCCAGCAGACCTTTAAGAGGGAGGAGCACTGAAGCTTTCTTT. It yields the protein CASRPLRGRSTEAFF.

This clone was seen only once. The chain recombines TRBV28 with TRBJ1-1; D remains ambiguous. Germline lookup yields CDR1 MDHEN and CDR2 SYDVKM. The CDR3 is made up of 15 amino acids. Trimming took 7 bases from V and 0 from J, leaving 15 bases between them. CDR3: CASIPLGLMNTEAFF. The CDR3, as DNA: TGTGCCAGCATCCCCCTAGGGCTCATGAACACTGAAGCTTTCTTT.